The clone carrying this T cell receptor (beta chain) was counted ten times or more. Germline assignment: CDR1 SNHLY and CDR2 FYNNEI. V was cut by 2 bases and J by 4 bases, with 11 bases left in between. The CDR3 spans 14 residues. The data were obtained in a study of T cells in Graves' hyperthyroidism and ophthalmopathy. Amplification yielded TCR beta CDR3 regions, with RNA transcripts as the source. The HTBI primer set was used in a first-round RT-PCR of the TCR CDR3. One entry per CDR3 protein results from TCRdb running MiXCR on the multiplex PCR reads. Of 500,000 or so distinct CDR3 sequences listed, approximately 17% are singletons. Ophthalmopathy patients showed a Clinical Activity Score of at least 3, NOSPECS grade of at least 4 and duration under 3 months. Patients with uncontrolled infections, other autoimmune diseases, pregnancy or lactation were excluded. On the basis of clinical symptoms, serum thyroxine and TRAb, thyroid ultrasound and orbital computed tomography, diagnoses were made.

Sequencing was performed on blood. This TCR came from a woman aged 18-29 years with Graves' ophthalmopathy. This sequence joins TRBV2 and TRBJ1-2, with a weak D call TRBD1 (6 bases). This CDR3 is CASSERQELYGYTF. As DNA, the CDR3 is TGTGCCAGCAGTGAAAGACAGGAGCTCTATGGCTACACCTTC.